This T cell receptor beta chain was identified in a study of OX40 agonist ivuxolimab in advanced cancers. Study details: Every 2 weeks, ivuxolimab was infused into the patients intravenously at between 0.01 and 10 mg/kg.

Clones were sequenced by immunoSEQ multiplex PCR, and TCRdb holds only the in-frame ones, with some missing. Of tens of thousands of clones detected, 84% appear once; the ten largest clones hold around 26%. Sampling of blood occurred at baseline, cycle 4 day 1, and cycle 7 day 1. This clone appeared a single time. Its target is not known. Study-wide results and caveats: Clonal expansion from baseline to week 6 occurred in both CD4+ and CD8+ T cells. Among patients with partial responses at 0.1-3.0 mg/kg, clonal expansion was among the lowest.

Germline values: CDR1 SNHLY, CDR2 FYNNEI. V was clipped by 8 bases and J by 1 base, with 14 bases between them. This CDR3 has 14 residues. Here the sequenced sample was CD4+ or CD8+ T cells sorted from blood, taken in a trial of the OX40 agonist ivuxolimab. This chain links TRBV2 with TRBJ1-1; D is unresolved. The clonotype comes from an adult with an advanced solid tumor such as melanoma, head and neck, liver or kidney cancer. The CDR3 bases are TGTGCCAGCTCTTCGGTGGGGAGGAACACTGAAGCTTTCTTT. Translation gives CASSSVGRNTEAFF.